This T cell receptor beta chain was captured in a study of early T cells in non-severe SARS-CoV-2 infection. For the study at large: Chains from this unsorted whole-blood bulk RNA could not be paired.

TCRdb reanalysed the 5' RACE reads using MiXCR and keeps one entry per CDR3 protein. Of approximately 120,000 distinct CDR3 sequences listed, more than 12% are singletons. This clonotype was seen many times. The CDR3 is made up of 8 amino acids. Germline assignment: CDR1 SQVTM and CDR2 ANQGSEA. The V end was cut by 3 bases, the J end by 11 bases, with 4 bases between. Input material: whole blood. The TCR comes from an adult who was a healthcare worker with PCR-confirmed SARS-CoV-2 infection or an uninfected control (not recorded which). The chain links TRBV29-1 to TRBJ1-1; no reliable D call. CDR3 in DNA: TGCAGCGTTGACAGTGCTTTCTTT. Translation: CSVDSAFF. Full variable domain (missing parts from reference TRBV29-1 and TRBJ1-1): SAVISQKPSRDICQRGTSLTIQCQVDSQVTMMFWYRQQPGQSLTLIATANQGSEATYESGFVIDKFPISRPNLTFSTLTVSNMSPEDSSIYLCSVDSAFFGQGTRLTVV.